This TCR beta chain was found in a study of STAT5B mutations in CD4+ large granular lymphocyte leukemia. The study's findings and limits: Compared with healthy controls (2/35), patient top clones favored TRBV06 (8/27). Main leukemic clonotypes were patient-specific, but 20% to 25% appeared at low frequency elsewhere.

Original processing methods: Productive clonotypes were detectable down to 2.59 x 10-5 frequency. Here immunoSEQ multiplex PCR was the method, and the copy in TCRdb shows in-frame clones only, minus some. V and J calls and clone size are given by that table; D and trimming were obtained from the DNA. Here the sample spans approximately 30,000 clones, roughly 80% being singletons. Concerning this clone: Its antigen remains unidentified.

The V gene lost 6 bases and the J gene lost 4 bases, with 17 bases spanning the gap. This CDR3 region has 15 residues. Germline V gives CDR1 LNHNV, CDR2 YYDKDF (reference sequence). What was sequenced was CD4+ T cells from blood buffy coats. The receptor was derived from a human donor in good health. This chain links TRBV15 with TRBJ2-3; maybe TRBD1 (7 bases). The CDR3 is CATRVGQGEADTQYF. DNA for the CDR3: TGTGCCACCAGAGTCGGGCAGGGGGAGGCAGATACGCAGTATTTT.